Listed below are T cell receptor beta chains from one sample, sequenced in a study of vaccination effects on CD4 cells after COVID-19. Measured with immunoSEQ multiplex PCR; TCRdb has only the in-frame clones, and not every one. The data contain around 33,000 clones, approximately 69% of them seen just once; the ten biggest clones take up approximately 8.7%. The antigens of these receptors remain unknown. The sequences come from CD4+ T cells from PBMCs cultured with SARS-CoV-2 spike peptides, collected after COVID-19 vaccination. The receptors derive from a human donor who received a COVID-19 vaccine. Both conserved end residues are part of each CDR3. The D gene is left open where the match is weak. Size is omitted from some rows. Given values are once, few, many or a class for expanded clones.

V	J	D	size	DNA	CDR3
TRBV20-1	TRBJ1-1	.	.	TGCAGTGCTAGTCAGAGTAGAGGGACTGAAGCTTTCTTT	CSASQSRGTEAFF
TRBV5-6	TRBJ2-1	.	.	TGTGCCAGCAGCTTCGAGGGGGTTTCCTCCGGCTCCTACAATGAGCAGTTCTTC	CASSFEGVSSGSYNEQFF
TRBV11-2	TRBJ1-1	.	.	TGTGCCAGCAGCTTAGGTGTAGGGGGGCGGACTGAAGCTTTCTTT	CASSLGVGGRTEAFF
TRBV7-9	TRBJ1-5	TRBD1	few	TGTGCCAGCAGCCCTACAGGGGGTAGCAATCAGCCCCAGCATTTT	CASSPTGGSNQPQHF
TRBV12-3/TRBV12-4	TRBJ2-2	.	.	TGTGCCAGCAGTTTAGGAGTGGGCGGGGAGCTGTTTTTT	CASSLGVGGELFF
TRBV28	TRBJ1-1	.	.	TGTGCCAGCAGTTCCCGGCGGGTTTTGAACACTGAAGCTTTCTTT	CASSSRRVLNTEAFF
TRBV19	TRBJ1-6	.	.	TGTGCCAGTAGTAAAGAGGGGCGCGTAGATTCACCCCTCCACTTT	CASSKEGRVDSPLHF
TRBV4-2	TRBJ2-7	.	.	TGTGCCAGCAGCCAAATCAGTGGGGGTCCGGCCTACGAGCAGTACTTC	CASSQISGGPAYEQYF
TRBV7-8	TRBJ1-1	.	.	TGTGCCAGCAGCTTAGGAGTTCAGGGGTTTCTTAACACTGAAGCTTTCTTT	CASSLGVQGFLNTEAFF
TRBV6-5	TRBJ1-1	.	.	TGTGCCAGCAGCTCAATCACTGAAGCTTTCTTT	CASSSITEAFF
TRBV9	TRBJ1-4	.	once	TGTGCCAGCAGCGTAGATGCGGCAGTGACTAGTAATGAAAAACTGTTTTTT	CASSVDAAVTSNEKLFF
TRBV11-3	TRBJ2-5	TRBD2	.	TGTGCCAGCAGCTTAGGAGGACCGGGAGGACAAGAGACCCAGTACTTC	CASSLGGPGGQETQYF
TRBV10-3	TRBJ1-1	.	.	TGTGCCATCAGTGAGTCGAAATTTGACAGTTTCGTCACTGAAGCTTTCTTT	CAISESKFDSFVTEAFF
TRBV10-2	TRBJ2-7	.	.	TGCGCCAGCAGTGTTATGGCGGGCCAAAACTACGAGCAGTACTTC	CASSVMAGQNYEQYF
TRBV10-1	TRBJ2-3	.	few	TGCGCCAGCAGTGTGGGACTTCTTAGCACAGATACGCAGTATTTT	CASSVGLLSTDTQYF
TRBV6-5	TRBJ1-6	.	few	TGTGCCAGCAGACGGGACGCTGGGACCCTCCACTTT	CASRRDAGTLHF
TRBV7-6	TRBJ2-1	TRBD2	.	TGTGCCAGCAGCTTGAGACTAGCGGGGTTGAATGAGCAGTTCTTC	CASSLRLAGLNEQFF
TRBV5-1	TRBJ1-3	.	few	TGCGCCAGCAGCGTCCCCACAGGCCTCTCTGGAAACACCATATATTTT	CASSVPTGLSGNTIYF
TRBV3-1/TRBV3-2	TRBJ2-1	TRBD2	few	TGTGCCAGCAGCCAATGGACTAGCGGGAGTCACAATGAGCAGTTCTTC	CASSQWTSGSHNEQFF
TRBV11-2	TRBJ1-4	TRBD1	.	TGTGCCAGCAGCTTAGGGTTCCAGGGGGCCACTGAAAAACTGTTTTTT	CASSLGFQGATEKLFF
TRBV18	TRBJ2-7	.	few	TGTGCCAGCCTCAGGGGCCCCGACTACGAGCAGTACTTC	CASLRGPDYEQYF
TRBV19	TRBJ2-7	.	.	TGTGCCAGTAAGTTAATGTCTGGGAGTTCCTACGAGCAGTACTTC	CASKLMSGSSYEQYF
TRBV4-1	TRBJ1-1	.	few	TGCGCCAGCAGCCAAGTTCATCCGCCTAAGACTGAAGCTTTCTTT	CASSQVHPPKTEAFF
TRBV19	TRBJ1-1	.	medium-sized	TGTGCCAGTAGCTTAACGGGACCGTCGAACACTGAAGCTTTCTTT	CASSLTGPSNTEAFF
TRBV20-1	TRBJ2-1	.	few	TGCAGTGCTACAGGCGCCAATGAGCAGTTCTTC	CSATGANEQFF
TRBV5-1	TRBJ2-7	TRBD1	.	TGCGCCAGCAGCCCCGGGACAGGGGGGATTCCCGAGCAGTACTTC	CASSPGTGGIPEQYF
TRBV6-1	TRBJ1-6	.	once	TGTGCCAGCAGTGAGAACGGTGGGGATAATTCACCCCTCCACTTT	CASSENGGDNSPLHF
TRBV7-9	TRBJ2-5	.	.	TGTGCCAGCAGCTTACGGCGCCAAGAGACCCAGTACTTC	CASSLRRQETQYF
TRBV1	TRBJ2-7	.	.	TGCACCAGCAGCCAAGGACCTAACCTGCACTACGAGCAGTACTTC	CTSSQGPNLHYEQYF
TRBV10-3	TRBJ2-1	TRBD2	.	TGTGCCATCAGTGAGTCGGGGGTAGCGGGAGGCAGCAGCAATGAGCAGTTCTTC	CAISESGVAGGSSNEQFF
TRBV11-2	TRBJ2-4	.	.	TGTGCCAGCAGCTTAGTAAGTGGTTCTGTGTACTTC	CASSLVSGSVYF
TRBV2	TRBJ1-1	.	.	TGTGCCAGCAGCGTGGGGGGTGGCCAGTCTGAAGCTTTCTTT	CASSVGGGQSEAFF
TRBV21-1	TRBJ2-2	.	.	TGTGCCAGCAGCCAAAAACCGGGACACCGAACGAACACCGGGGAGCTGTTTTTT	CASSQKPGHRTNTGELFF
TRBV6-5	TRBJ1-3	.	.	TGTGCCAGCACTCGAGAAGGCTCTGGAAACACCATATATTTT	CASTREGSGNTIYF
TRBV27	TRBJ2-7	.	.	TGTGCCAGCAGTTCTGGACAGCGGTACGAGCAGTACTTC	CASSSGQRYEQYF
TRBV5-4	TRBJ1-6	.	.	TGTGCCAGCAGCTCTTCGGACGTCTTCTTGAGGCCTTCTTCACCCCTCCACTTT	CASSSSDVFLRPSSPLHF